This T cell receptor (beta chain) was recovered during a study of OX40 agonist ivuxolimab in advanced cancers. Across the whole study: Patients received intravenous ivuxolimab every 2 weeks at 0.01 to 10 mg/kg. The dose-escalation cohort was about 86% male, with a mean age of 60 years, ranging about 23 to 79. Of the patients, three showed partial responses, one with hepatocellular carcinoma and two with cutaneous melanoma. Study observations and caveats: CD8+ T cells were the subset that, on average, had more expanded clones than CD4+.

Produced via immunoSEQ multiplex PCR; TCRdb's table is partial and in-frame only. The data show about 36,000 clones, around 89% seen once. Turning to this clone: Its specificity is unknown.

CDR3 size: 14 residues. The ends were cut back, 4 bases at V and 1 base at J, with 10 bases in the middle. Per the germline V gene, CDR1 is LGHNA and CDR2 is YNFKEQ. V usage is TRBV4-2 and J usage is TRBJ2-5; TRBD1 or TRBD2 may be the D gene (7 bases each). The sequence derives from an adult with an advanced solid tumor such as melanoma, head and neck, liver or kidney cancer. Sequenced material: CD4+ or CD8+ T cells sorted from blood, taken in a trial of the OX40 agonist ivuxolimab. The CDR3 DNA is TGTGCCAGCAGCCCAGGGGGGGGCCAAGAGACCCAGTACTTC. This gives the protein CASSPGGGQETQYF.